This paragraph reports one TCR beta chain. Its antigen is still unknown. Repertoires were generated with immunoSEQ multiplex PCR, while TCRdb's copy carries only in-frame clones and drops some. In the table there are 500,000 or so clones, roughly 89% of which are singletons. Germline V CDR1 and CDR2: LNHDA, SQIVND (reference sequence). Germline trimming cut 6 bases from V and 5 bases from J; bases unmatched to any gene: 9. CDR3 size: 14 residues. Sample treatment: about 20 received Ad26.COV2.S at low or high dose, single or two shots; several received placebo; per-sample allocation not given. Sample collection was performed on day 63 after the first vaccine or placebo injection. In Boston, the donor was an adult between 18-55 years of age. Vaccination employed an Ad26 vector expressing the Wuhan-strain SARS-CoV-2 spike. The data originate from a study of Ad26.COV2.S vaccination and SARS-CoV-2 variants. Study-wide context: Intramuscularly, Ad26.COV2.S was given either once or twice, 56 days apart. Study conclusions and caveats: Possible underestimation of total T cell responses by the TCR breadth and depth analyses was noted.

This sample comprised peripheral blood, obtained in a trial of Ad26.COV2.S vaccine versus placebo. The chain employs TRBV19 and TRBJ1-2; 7 bases fit TRBD1. This TCR came from a person aged 18 to 59 who received the Ad26.COV2.S COVID-19 vaccine or a placebo. CDR3 in amino acids: CASSLSRDSYGYTF. The CDR3 region has the DNA TGTGCCAGTAGCCTTTCCCGGGACAGTTATGGCTACACCTTC.